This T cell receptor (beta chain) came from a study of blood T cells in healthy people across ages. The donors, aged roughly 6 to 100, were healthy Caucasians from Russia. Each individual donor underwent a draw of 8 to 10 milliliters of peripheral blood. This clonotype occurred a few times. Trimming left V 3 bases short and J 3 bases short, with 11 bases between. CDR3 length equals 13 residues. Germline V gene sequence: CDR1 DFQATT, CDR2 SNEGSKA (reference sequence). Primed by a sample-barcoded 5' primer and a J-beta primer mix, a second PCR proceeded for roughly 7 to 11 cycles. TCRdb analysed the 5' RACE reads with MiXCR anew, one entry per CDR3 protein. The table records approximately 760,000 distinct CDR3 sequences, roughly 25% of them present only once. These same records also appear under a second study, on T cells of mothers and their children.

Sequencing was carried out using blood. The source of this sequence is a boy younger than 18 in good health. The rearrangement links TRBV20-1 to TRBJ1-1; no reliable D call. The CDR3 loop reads CSASLSGDTEAFF. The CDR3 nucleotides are TGCAGTGCTAGCTTGAGCGGTGACACTGAAGCTTTCTTT.